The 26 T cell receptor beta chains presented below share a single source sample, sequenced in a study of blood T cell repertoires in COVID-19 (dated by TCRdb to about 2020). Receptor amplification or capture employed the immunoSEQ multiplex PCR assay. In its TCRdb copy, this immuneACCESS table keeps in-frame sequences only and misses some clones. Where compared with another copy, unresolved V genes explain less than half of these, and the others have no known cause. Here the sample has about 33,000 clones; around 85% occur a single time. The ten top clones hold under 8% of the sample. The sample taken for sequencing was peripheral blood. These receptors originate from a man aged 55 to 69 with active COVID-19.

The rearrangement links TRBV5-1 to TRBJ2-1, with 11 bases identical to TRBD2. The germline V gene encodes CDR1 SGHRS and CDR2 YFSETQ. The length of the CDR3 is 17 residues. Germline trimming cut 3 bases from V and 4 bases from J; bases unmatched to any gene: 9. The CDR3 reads CASSSQPGLAAYNEQFF. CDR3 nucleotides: TGCGCCAGCAGCTCCCAGCCGGGACTAGCGGCTTACAATGAGCAGTTCTTC.

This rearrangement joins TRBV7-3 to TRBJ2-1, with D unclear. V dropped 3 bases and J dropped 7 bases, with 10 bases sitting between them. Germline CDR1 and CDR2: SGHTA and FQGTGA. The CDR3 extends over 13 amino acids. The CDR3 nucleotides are TGTGCCAGCAGCTTGGATAGCCTAAATGAGCAGTTCTTC. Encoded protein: CASSLDSLNEQFF.

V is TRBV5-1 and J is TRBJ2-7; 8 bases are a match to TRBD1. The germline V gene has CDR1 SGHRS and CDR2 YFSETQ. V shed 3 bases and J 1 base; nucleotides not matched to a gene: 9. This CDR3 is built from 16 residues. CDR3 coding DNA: TGCGCCAGCAGCTCGGTCGGGCAGGGGGCTTCCTACGAGCAGTACTTC. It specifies CASSSVGQGASYEQYF. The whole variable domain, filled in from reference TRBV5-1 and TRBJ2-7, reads KAGVTQTPRYLIKTRGQQVTLSCSPISGHRSVSWYQQTPGQGLQFLFEYFSETQRNKGNFPGRFSGRQFSNSRSEMNVSTLELGDSALYLCASSSVGQGASYEQYFGPGTRLTVT.

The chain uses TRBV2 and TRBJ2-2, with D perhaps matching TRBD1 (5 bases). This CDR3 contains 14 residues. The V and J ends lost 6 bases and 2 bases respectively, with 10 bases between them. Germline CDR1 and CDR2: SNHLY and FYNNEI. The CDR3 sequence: CASRRQLNTGELFF. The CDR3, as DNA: TGTGCCAGCAGGCGACAGCTTAACACCGGGGAGCTGTTTTTT.

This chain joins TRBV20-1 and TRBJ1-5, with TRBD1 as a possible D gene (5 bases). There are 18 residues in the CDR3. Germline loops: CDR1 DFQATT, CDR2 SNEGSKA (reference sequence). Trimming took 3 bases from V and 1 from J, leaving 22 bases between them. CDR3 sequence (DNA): TGCAGTGCTAGTTCCCTAAATTACGGTCCAGGGAGCAATCAGCCCCAGCATTTT. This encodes CSASSLNYGPGSNQPQHF.

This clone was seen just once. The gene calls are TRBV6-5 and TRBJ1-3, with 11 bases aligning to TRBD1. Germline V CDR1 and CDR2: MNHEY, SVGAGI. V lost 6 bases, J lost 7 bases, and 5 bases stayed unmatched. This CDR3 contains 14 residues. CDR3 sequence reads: CASSPGTGGNTIYF. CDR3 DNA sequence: TGTGCCAGCAGCCCCGGGACAGGGGGGAACACCATATATTTT.

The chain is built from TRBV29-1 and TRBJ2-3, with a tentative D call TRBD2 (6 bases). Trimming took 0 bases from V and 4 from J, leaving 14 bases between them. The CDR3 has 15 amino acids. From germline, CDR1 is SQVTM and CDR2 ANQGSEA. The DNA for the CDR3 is TGCAGCGTTGAAGATGCGGGGACGGTTGCAGATACGCAGTATTTT. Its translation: CSVEDAGTVADTQYF.

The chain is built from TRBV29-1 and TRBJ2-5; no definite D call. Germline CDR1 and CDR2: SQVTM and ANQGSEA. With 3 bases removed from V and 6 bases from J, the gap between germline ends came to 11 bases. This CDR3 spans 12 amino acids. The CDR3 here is CSVEASSQTQYF. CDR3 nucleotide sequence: TGCAGCGTTGAGGCTAGTAGCCAGACCCAGTACTTC.

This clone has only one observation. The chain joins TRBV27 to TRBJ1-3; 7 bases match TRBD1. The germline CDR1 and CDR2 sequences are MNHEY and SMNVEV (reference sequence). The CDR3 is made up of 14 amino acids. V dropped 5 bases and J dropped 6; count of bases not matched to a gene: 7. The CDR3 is CASSMGQLSNTIYF. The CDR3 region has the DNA TGTGCCAGCAGTATGGGACAGCTTTCAAACACCATATATTTT.

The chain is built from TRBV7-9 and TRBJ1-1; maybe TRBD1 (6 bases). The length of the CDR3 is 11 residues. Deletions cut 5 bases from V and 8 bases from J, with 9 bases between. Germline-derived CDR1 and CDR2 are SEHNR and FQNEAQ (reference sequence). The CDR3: CASSAGTEAFF. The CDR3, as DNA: TGTGCCAGCAGCGCCGGGACAGAAGCTTTCTTT.

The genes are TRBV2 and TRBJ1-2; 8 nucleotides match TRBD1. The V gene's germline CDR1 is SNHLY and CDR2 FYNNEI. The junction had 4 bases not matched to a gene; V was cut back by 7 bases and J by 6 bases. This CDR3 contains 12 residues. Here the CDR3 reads CASKRGQDGYTF. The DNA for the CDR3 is TGTGCCAGCAAGAGGGGACAGGATGGCTACACCTTC.

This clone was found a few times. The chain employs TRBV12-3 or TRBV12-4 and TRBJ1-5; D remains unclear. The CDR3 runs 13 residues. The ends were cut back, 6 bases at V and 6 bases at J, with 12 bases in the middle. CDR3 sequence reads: CASRYSTGQPQHF. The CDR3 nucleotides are TGTGCCAGCAGATACAGTACCGGTCAGCCCCAGCATTTT.

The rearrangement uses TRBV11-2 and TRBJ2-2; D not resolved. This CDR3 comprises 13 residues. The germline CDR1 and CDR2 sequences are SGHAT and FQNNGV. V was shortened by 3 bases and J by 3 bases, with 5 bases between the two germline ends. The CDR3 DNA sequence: TGTGCCAGCAGCTTGTTCGACACCGGGGAGCTGTTTTTT. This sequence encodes CASSLFDTGELFF. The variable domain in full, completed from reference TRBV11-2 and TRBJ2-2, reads EAGVAQSPRYKIIEKRQSVAFWCNPISGHATLYWYQQILGQGPKLLIQFQNNGVVDDSQLPKDRFSAERLKGVDSTLKIQPAKLEDSAVYLCASSLFDTGELFFGEGSRLTVL.

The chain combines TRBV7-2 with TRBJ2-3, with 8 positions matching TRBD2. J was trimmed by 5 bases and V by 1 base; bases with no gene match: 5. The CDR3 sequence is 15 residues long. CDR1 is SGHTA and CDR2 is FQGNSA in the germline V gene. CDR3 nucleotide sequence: TGTGCCAGCAGCTTAGTTGCGGGAGGTTTAGATACGCAGTATTTT. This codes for CASSLVAGGLDTQYF.

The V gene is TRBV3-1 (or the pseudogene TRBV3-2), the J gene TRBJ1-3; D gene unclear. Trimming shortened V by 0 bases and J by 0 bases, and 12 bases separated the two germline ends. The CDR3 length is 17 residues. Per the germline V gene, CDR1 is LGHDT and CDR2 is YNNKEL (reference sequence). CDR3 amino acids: CASSQERLGRSGNTIYF. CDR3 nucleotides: TGTGCCAGCAGCCAAGAAAGGCTAGGCCGCTCTGGAAACACCATATATTTT.

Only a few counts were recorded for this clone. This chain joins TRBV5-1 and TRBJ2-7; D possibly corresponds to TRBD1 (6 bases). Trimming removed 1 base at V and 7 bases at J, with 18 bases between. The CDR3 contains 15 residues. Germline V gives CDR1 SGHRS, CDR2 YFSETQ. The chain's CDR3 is CASSLNPTGPVEQYF. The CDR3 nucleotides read TGCGCCAGCAGCTTGAATCCGACAGGCCCGGTGGAGCAGTACTTC.

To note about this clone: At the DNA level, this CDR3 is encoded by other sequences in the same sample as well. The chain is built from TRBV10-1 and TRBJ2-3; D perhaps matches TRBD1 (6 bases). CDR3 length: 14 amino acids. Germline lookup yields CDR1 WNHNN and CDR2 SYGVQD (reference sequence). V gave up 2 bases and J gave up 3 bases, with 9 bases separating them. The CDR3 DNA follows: TGCGCCAGCAGTGAGCGCAGGGGAACAGATACGCAGTATTTT. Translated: CASSERRGTDTQYF.

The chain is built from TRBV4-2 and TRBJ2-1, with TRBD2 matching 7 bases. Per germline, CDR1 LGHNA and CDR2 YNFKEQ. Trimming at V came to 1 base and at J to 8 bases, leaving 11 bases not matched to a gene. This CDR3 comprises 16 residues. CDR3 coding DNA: TGTGCCAGCAGCCAAGGATTTTTAGGCGGGAGTGATGAGCAGTTCTTC. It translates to CASSQGFLGGSDEQFF.

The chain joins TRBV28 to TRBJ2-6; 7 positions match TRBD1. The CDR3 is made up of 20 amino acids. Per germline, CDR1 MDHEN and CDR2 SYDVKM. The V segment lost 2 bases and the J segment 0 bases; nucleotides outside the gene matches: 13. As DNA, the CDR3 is TGTGCCAGCAGTTTAAATATTATTGAGGGGGCCCGCTCTGGGGCCAACGTCCTGACTTTC. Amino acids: CASSLNIIEGARSGANVLTF. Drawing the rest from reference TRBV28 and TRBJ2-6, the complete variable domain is DVKVTQSSRYLVKRTGEKVFLECVQDMDHENMFWYRQDPGLGLRLIYFSYDVKMKEKGDIPEGYSVSREKKERFSLILESASTNQTSMYLCASSLNIIEGARSGANVLTFGAGSRLTVL.

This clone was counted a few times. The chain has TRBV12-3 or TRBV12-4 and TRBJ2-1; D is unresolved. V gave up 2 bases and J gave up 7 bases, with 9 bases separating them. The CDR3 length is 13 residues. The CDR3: CASSLNRWNEQFF. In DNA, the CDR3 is TGTGCCAGCAGTTTAAATAGATGGAATGAGCAGTTCTTC.

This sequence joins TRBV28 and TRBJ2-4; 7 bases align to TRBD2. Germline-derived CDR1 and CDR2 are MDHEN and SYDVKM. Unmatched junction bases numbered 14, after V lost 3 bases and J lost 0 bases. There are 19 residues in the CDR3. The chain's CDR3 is CASSLPPPSSGIAKNIQYF. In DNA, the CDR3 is TGTGCCAGCAGTTTGCCCCCTCCTTCTAGCGGAATAGCCAAAAACATTCAGTACTTC.

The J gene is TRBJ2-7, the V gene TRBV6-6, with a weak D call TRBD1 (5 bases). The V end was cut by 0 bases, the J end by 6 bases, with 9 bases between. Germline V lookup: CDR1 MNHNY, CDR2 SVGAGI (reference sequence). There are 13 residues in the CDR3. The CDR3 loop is CASSYSMGREQYF. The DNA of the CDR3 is TGTGCCAGCAGTTACTCGATGGGGCGCGAGCAGTACTTC.

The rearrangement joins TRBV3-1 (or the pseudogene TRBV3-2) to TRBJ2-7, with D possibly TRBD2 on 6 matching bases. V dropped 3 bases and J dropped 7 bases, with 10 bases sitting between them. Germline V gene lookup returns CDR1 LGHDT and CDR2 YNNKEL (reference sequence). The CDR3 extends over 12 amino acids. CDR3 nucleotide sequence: TGTGCCAGCAGCCAGACCGCGGGGGAGCAGTACTTC. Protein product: CASSQTAGEQYF.

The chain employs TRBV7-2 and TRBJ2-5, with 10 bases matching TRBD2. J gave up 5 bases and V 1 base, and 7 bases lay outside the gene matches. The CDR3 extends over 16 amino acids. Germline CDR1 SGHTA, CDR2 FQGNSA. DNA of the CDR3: TGTGCCAGCAGCTTAGTTAGCGGGAGGAATCTGGAGACCCAGTACTTC. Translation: CASSLVSGRNLETQYF.

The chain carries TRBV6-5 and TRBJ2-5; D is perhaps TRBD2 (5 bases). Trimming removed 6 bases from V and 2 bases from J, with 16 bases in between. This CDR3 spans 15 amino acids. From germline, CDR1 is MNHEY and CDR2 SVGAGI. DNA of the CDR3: TGTGCCAGCAGGCTGAAGCGTGGCGGGCAAGAGACCCAGTACTTC. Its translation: CASRLKRGGQETQYF.

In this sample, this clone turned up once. CDR3 loop: CASSAETGNTEAFF. In DNA form, the CDR3 reads TGTGCCAGCAGCGCAGAGACGGGAAACACTGAAGCTTTCTTT. J is TRBJ1-1 and V is TRBV7-6; D uncertain. Germline V gives CDR1 SGHVS, CDR2 FNYEAQ. V was clipped by 5 bases and J by 2 bases, with 12 bases between them. CDR3 length equals 14 residues.